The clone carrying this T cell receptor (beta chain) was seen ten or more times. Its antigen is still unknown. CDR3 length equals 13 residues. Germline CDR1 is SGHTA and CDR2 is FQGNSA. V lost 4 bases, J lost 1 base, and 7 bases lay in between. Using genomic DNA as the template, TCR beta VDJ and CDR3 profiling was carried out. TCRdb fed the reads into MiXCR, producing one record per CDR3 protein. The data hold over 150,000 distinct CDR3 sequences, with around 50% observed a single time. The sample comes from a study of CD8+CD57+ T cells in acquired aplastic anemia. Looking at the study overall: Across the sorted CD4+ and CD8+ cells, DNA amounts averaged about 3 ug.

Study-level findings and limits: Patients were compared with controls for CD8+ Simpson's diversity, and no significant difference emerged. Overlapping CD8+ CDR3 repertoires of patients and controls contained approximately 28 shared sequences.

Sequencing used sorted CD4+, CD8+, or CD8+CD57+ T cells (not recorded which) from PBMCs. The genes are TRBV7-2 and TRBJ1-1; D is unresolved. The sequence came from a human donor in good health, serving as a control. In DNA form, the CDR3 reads TGTGCCAGCAGCTCGACACGGAACACTGAAGCTTTCTTT. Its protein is CASSSTRNTEAFF.